What follows is one T cell receptor beta chain and its context. Its antigen is still unknown. Base qualities are missing; no much larger clone stands one base away. This entry belongs to a study of Tregs in tolerant kidney transplant recipients (dated by TCRdb to between 2018 and 2020). About the study as a whole: Before combined kidney and bone marrow transplantation, this study identified donor-specific regulatory T cells using TCRbeta sequencing and then followed those same cells after transplant. Points the paper makes about the study in general: Expanding Tregs with activated donor B cells appeared to identify the most biologically relevant and donor-specific TCRbeta repertoire. In tolerant patients, the expansion of donor-specific Tregs was greater than global Treg expansion, suggesting that the expansion was antigen-driven rather than nonspecific. Biological reproducibility was not examined directly, but technical replication error appeared to be minimal. Because the study included only a small number of patients, the results must be confirmed in larger populations and under other immunosuppression protocols. PCR primers changed over time for some patients, so nucleotide-level comparison across those patients' samples was not possible.

Genomic DNA was extracted from sorted cells with the QIAGEN DNeasy Blood and Tissue Kit for TCRbeta CDR3 sequencing. High-throughput TCRbeta CDR3 sequencing, including PCR amplification with bias correction and internal controls, was performed commercially through immunoSEQ. The authors' analysis ran thus. Unique productive TCRbeta sequences were defined by CDR3 nucleotide sequence when primers matched and otherwise by CDR3 amino acid sequence together with Vbeta and Jbeta genes. To correct sorting error, sequences shared between sorted populations at a frequency ratio of 2:1 or less were removed; the rest were assigned to the higher population. Donor-reactive sequences were defined as at least 5-fold expanded in CFSE-low cells versus unstimulated cells, with frequency of at least 0.01% in CFSE-low cells. Jensen-Shannon divergence calculated on the top 100 TCRbeta sequences ranked by frequency was used to measure repertoire divergence. For samples with multiple sequencing runs, sorting error was corrected in each run separately before the runs were combined. TCRdb stores this immuneACCESS table with in-frame sequences only. Part of the clones is absent; in the studies checked, under half of the shortfall reflects unresolved V genes, and no reason is known for the rest. V and J calls and clone size are as listed in that table; D and trimming were resolved from the DNA. The sample table lists about 81,000 clones, 91% of them with a count of one. About 1.4% of the sample goes to the ten largest clones.

Related donors were used in the transplants with nonmyeloablative bone marrow transplantation, and mixed chimerism was transient in the human trials. Thawed PBMCs were FACS-sorted into unstimulated Tregs (CD4+CD25+CD127-), CD4+ non-Tregs (CD4+CD25-), CD4 cells and CD8 cells. Several combined kidney and bone marrow transplant recipients from the ITN036ST trial were included as patients, and samples were available only from these trial subjects. Healthy control blood was separated into PBMCs by Ficoll density gradient and cryopreserved, and patient PBMCs were collected both before and after transplant. Sequenced material: CD4+ T cells from blood (PBMCs), taken 24 months after the transplant. The sequence was collected from a human patient who received a combined kidney and bone marrow transplant. Post transplant, some T cells may arise from the graft donor.

The nucleotides are TGTGCCAGCAGCTTGGGGGGGCAAGTCGGGGAGCTGTTTTTT. This yields the protein CASSLGGQVGELFF. The chain is encoded by TRBV7-2 joined to TRBJ2-2, with a weak D call of TRBD2 (7 bases match). CDR1 and CDR2 were assigned from the germline V gene as SGHTA and FQGNSA. V was cut back by 3 bases and J by 7 bases, leaving a gap of 12 bases between them. From the cysteine through the phenylalanine, the CDR3 covers 14 amino acids. The CDR3 DNA has 42 bases and is translated from base 1.